This T cell receptor beta chain emerged from a study of human T cells and chemical hapten exposure. The study's findings and limits: Donors had alopecia, so their immune response may differ from healthy people's.

Trimming took off 0 bases at V and 3 bases at J, with 10 bases between the two ends. Looked up from germline, CDR1 is LGHNA and CDR2 is YNFKEQ. This CDR3 has 15 amino acids. Worth noting for this clonotype: Its specificity is not known.

TCRdb analysed the RACE reads with MiXCR anew, one entry per CDR3 protein. The sample includes tens of thousands of distinct CDR3 sequences, approximately 10% of them seen just once. Time point in this sample: pre-sensitization, week 0. The treatment is: therapeutic diphenylcyclopropenone sensitization with weekly scalp DPC. The template was total RNA from unfractionated whole blood. The source was whole blood, collected in connection with sensitization to the hapten diphenylcyclopropenone (DPC). The chain recombines TRBV4-2 with TRBJ2-3; D call uncertain. The clonotype originates from a woman in her 30s with alopecia areata. Some clones in this sample may be carry-over from other donors' samples. CDR3 protein: CASSQDRAVTDTQYF. CDR3 bases: TGTGCCAGCAGCCAAGATAGGGCGGTTACAGATACGCAGTATTTT.